This is a list of T cell receptor beta chains from one sample in a study of spatial heterogeneity in lung cancer. TCRdb re-called the 5' RACE reads through MiXCR, storing one row per CDR3 protein. The sample lists 4,000 or so distinct CDR3 sequences; around 35% were seen once. The material sequenced was lung tumor tissue, taken at surgery. The receptors were sampled from a male donor with early-stage non-small cell lung cancer. CDR3s include the opening cysteine and the closing phenylalanine or tryptophan. A D gene is named only where the DNA matches it firmly. Expanded clones get a size class; other rows say once, few or many, or leave the size out.

j_gene | d_gene | abundance | v_gene | CDR3aa | CDR3nt
TRBJ2-5 | . | few | TRBV27 | CASVSSGETQYF | TGTGCCAGCGTATCATCGGGTGAGACCCAGTACTTC
TRBJ2-1 | TRBD2 | . | TRBV11-2 | CASSLVLTSGRWNEQFF | TGTGCCAGCAGCTTAGTCCTGACTAGCGGGAGGTGGAATGAGCAGTTCTTC
TRBJ2-2 | TRBD1 | medium-sized | TRBV11-1 | CASSRQGDGELFF | TGTGCCAGCAGTCGTCAGGGGGACGGGGAGCTGTTTTTT
TRBJ2-5 | . | few | TRBV10-3 | CAISESTGNEETQYF | TGTGCCATCAGTGAGTCGACCGGGAATGAGGAGACCCAGTACTTC
TRBJ2-1 | TRBD2 | . | TRBV20-1 | CSARQRGSSYNEQFF | TGCAGTGCTAGACAGCGGGGGAGCTCCTACAATGAGCAGTTCTTC
TRBJ2-7 | . | few | TRBV6-2/TRBV6-3 | CASTRTGEKHEQYF | TGTGCCAGCACCCGTACGGGGGAAAAACACGAGCAGTACTTC
TRBJ2-1 | TRBD2 | . | TRBV7-2 | CASSPQKLAGGKNEQFF | TGTGCCAGCAGCCCCCAAAAACTAGCGGGAGGAAAAAATGAGCAGTTCTTC
TRBJ2-2 | TRBD1 | . | TRBV18 | CASSPGLDRGSGELFF | TGTGCCAGCTCACCAGGACTGGACAGGGGGTCCGGGGAGCTGTTTTTT
TRBJ2-7 | . | medium-sized | TRBV20-1 | CSAKVLDSYEQYF | TGCAGTGCTAAGGTCCTAGACTCCTACGAGCAGTACTTC
TRBJ1-1 | TRBD1 | large | TRBV5-4 | CASSARTGVPFEAFF | TGTGCCAGCAGCGCCCGGACAGGGGTACCATTCGAAGCTTTCTTT